This T cell receptor (beta chain) is from a study of Graves' ophthalmopathy and Graves' hyperthyroidism. From RNA, the CDR3 regions of TCR beta chains were amplified and sequenced. RT-PCR with HTBI primers came first, then second-round multiplex PCR. MiXCR, applied by TCRdb to the multiplex PCR reads, yields one record per CDR3 protein. The sample records hundreds of thousands of distinct CDR3 sequences, 20% to 25% being singletons. From germline, CDR1 is LNHDA and CDR2 SQIVND (reference sequence). J gave up 1 base and V 6 bases, and 12 bases lay outside the gene matches. The CDR3 consists of 17 residues. At least ten counts were recorded for this clonotype.

The rearrangement joins TRBV19 to TRBJ1-2, with 9 bases that match TRBD1. The sample consisted of peripheral blood. The TCR was taken from a woman younger than 35 with stable Graves' hyperthyroidism. The CDR3 protein is CASRLPPRTGDNYGYTF. Written as DNA, the CDR3 is TGTGCCAGTAGACTACCGCCTCGGACAGGGGATAACTATGGCTACACCTTC.